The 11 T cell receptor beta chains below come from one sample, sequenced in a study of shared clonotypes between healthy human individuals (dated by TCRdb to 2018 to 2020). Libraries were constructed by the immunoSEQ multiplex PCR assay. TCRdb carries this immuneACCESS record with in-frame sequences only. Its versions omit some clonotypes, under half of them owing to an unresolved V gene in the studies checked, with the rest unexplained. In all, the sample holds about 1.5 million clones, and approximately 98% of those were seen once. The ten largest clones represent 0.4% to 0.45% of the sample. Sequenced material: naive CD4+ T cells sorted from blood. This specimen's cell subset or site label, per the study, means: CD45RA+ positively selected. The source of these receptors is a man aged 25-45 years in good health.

CDR3 sequence reads: CSVGSYEQFF. In DNA, the CDR3 is TGCAGCGTTGGATCATATGAGCAGTTCTTC. The genes are TRBV29-1 and TRBJ2-1; D gene unclear. Trimming removed 4 bases at V and 8 bases at J, with 6 bases between. The CDR3 consists of 10 residues. Germline loops: CDR1 SQVTM, CDR2 ANQGSEA.

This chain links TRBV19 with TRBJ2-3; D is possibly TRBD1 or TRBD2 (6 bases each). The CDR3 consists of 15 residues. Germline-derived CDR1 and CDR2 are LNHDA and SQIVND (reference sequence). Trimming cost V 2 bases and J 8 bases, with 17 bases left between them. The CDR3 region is CASSIRGDPQGTQYF. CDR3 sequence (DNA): TGTGCCAGTAGTATAAGGGGGGACCCTCAAGGTACGCAGTATTTT.

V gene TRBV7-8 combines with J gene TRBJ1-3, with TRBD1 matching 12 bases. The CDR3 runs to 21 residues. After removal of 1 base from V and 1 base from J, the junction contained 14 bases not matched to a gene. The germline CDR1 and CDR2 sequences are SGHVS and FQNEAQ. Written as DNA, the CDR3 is TGTGCCAGCAGCTTAGTCCCTGCCGGGACAGGGGGCGGAACGTCTGGAAACACCATATATTTT. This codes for CASSLVPAGTGGGTSGNTIYF.

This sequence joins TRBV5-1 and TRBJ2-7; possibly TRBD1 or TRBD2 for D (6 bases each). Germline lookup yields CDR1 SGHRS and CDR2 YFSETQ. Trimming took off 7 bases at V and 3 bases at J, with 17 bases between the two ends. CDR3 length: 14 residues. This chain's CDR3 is CASGLGGNFYEQYF. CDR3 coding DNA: TGCGCCAGCGGCCTCGGGGGCAATTTCTACGAGCAGTACTTC.

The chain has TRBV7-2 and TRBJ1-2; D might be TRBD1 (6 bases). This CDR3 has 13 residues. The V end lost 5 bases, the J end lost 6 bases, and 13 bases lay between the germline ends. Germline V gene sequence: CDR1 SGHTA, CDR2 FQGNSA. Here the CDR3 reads CASSPRGTDGYTF. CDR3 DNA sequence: TGTGCCAGCAGCCCGAGGGGGACTGATGGCTACACCTTC.

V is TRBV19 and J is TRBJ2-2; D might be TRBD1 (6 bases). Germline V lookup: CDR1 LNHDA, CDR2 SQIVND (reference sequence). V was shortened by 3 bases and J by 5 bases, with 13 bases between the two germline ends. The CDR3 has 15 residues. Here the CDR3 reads CASSIGGSLTGELFF. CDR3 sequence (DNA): TGTGCCAGTAGTATTGGGGGCTCCCTTACCGGGGAGCTGTTTTTT.

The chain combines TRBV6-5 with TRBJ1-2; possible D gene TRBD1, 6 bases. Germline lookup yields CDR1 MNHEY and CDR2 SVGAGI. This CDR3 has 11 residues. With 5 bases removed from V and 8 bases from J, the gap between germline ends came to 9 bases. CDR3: CASSRGIGYTF. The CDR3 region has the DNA TGTGCCAGCAGTAGGGGGATCGGCTACACCTTC.

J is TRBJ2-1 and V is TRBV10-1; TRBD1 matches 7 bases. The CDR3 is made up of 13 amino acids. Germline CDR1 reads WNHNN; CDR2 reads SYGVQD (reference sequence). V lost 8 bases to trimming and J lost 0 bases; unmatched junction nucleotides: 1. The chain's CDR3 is CASGDSSYNEQFF. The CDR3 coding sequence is TGCGCCAGCGGGGACAGCTCCTACAATGAGCAGTTCTTC.

In nucleotides, the CDR3 is TGTGCCAGCAGTGATATGCAGAATGAAAAACTGTTTTTT. It yields the protein CASSDMQNEKLFF. The chain has TRBV6-1 and TRBJ1-4; unclear D gene. CDR3 size: 13 residues. V lost 3 bases and J 5 bases, leaving 7 bases between the germline ends. Per germline, CDR1 MNHNS and CDR2 SASEGT.

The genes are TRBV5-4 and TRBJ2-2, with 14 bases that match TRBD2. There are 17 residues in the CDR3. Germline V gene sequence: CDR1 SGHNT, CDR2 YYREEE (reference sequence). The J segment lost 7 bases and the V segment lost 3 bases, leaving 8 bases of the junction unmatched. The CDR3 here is CASSWGGTSGSGGELFF. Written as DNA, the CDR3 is TGTGCCAGCAGCTGGGGTGGGACTAGCGGGAGCGGCGGGGAGCTGTTTTTT.

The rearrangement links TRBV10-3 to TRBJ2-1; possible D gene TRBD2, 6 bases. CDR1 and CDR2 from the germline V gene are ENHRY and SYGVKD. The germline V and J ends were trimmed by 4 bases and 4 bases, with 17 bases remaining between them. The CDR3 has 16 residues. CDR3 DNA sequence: TGTGCCATCAGTGGCGTGACGGGAGCCTGGTACAATGAGCAGTTCTTC. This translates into CAISGVTGAWYNEQFF.